Listed below are T cell receptor beta chains from one sample, sequenced in a study of blood T cell repertoires in COVID-19. The protocol was immunoSEQ multiplex PCR, while the TCRdb copy is restricted to in-frame clones and leaves out a portion. The sample lists 160,000 or so clones, roughly 90% occurring once. Sequenced sample: peripheral blood. The receptor source for this set is a man between 18 and 29 years old with acute or convalescent COVID-19. CDR3s include the opening cysteine and the closing phenylalanine or tryptophan. D genes are given only for firm matches. Size values are once, few and many counts, or a class for expanded clones, and some rows have none.

CDR3aa: CASSTHRGNQPQHF
CDR3nt: TGTGCCAGTAGTACCCACAGGGGCAATCAGCCCCAGCATTTT
j_gene: TRBJ1-5
abundance: -
v_gene: TRBV19
d_gene: -

CDR3aa: CASISGTGKNQPQHF
CDR3nt: TGTGCCAGTATTTCCGGGACAGGGAAGAATCAGCCCCAGCATTTT
j_gene: TRBJ1-5
abundance: once
v_gene: TRBV19
d_gene: TRBD1

CDR3aa: CASSFRGGAGTEAFF
CDR3nt: TGCGCCAGCAGCTTTCGGGGGGGCGCAGGCACTGAAGCTTTCTTT
j_gene: TRBJ1-1
abundance: once
v_gene: TRBV5-1
d_gene: -

CDR3aa: CASSSTGTNTGELFF
CDR3nt: TGCGCCAGCAGTAGTACAGGGACGAACACCGGGGAGCTGTTTTTT
j_gene: TRBJ2-2
abundance: -
v_gene: TRBV5-1
d_gene: -

CDR3aa: CASSSHGTGKAYEQYF
CDR3nt: TGTGCCAGCAGTAGCCACGGGACAGGGAAGGCCTACGAGCAGTACTTC
j_gene: TRBJ2-7
abundance: -
v_gene: TRBV25-1
d_gene: TRBD1

CDR3aa: CASSLAAQGTYNSPLHF
CDR3nt: TGCGCCAGCAGCTTGGCCGCACAGGGGACCTATAATTCACCCCTCCACTTT
j_gene: TRBJ1-6
abundance: -
v_gene: TRBV5-1
d_gene: TRBD1

CDR3aa: CASSLAAGQSFGNEKLFF
CDR3nt: TGCGCCAGCAGCTTGGCGGCAGGGCAATCTTTCGGTAATGAAAAACTGTTTTTT
j_gene: TRBJ1-4
abundance: -
v_gene: TRBV5-1
d_gene: -

CDR3aa: CAWSAGFYQPQHF
CDR3nt: TGTGCCTGGAGTGCAGGGTTTTATCAGCCCCAGCATTTT
j_gene: TRBJ1-5
abundance: -
v_gene: TRBV30
d_gene: -

CDR3aa: CASSLGRDQPQHF
CDR3nt: TGTGCCAGCAGCTTAGGGAGGGATCAGCCCCAGCATTTT
j_gene: TRBJ1-5
abundance: -
v_gene: TRBV7-8
d_gene: -

CDR3aa: CASSSPIGTSGSMYEQYF
CDR3nt: TGTGCCAGCAGTTCTCCCATCGGGACTAGCGGGAGTATGTACGAGCAGTACTTC
j_gene: TRBJ2-7
abundance: -
v_gene: TRBV7-9
d_gene: TRBD2

CDR3aa: CASSSGLAGPPTGELFF
CDR3nt: TGTGCCAGCAGTTCAGGACTAGCGGGGCCCCCGACCGGGGAGCTGTTTTTT
j_gene: TRBJ2-2
abundance: -
v_gene: TRBV6-2/TRBV6-3
d_gene: TRBD2

CDR3aa: CASSIIGGPLQETQYF
CDR3nt: TGTGCCAGTAGTATAATAGGAGGACCTTTACAAGAGACCCAGTACTTC
j_gene: TRBJ2-5
abundance: -
v_gene: TRBV19
d_gene: -

CDR3aa: CASSSVTRDEQFF
CDR3nt: TGCGCCAGCAGTTCCGTTACGCGGGATGAGCAGTTCTTC
j_gene: TRBJ2-1
abundance: -
v_gene: TRBV10-2
d_gene: -

CDR3aa: CASSVASNSPLHF
CDR3nt: TGTGCCAGCAGTGTAGCGTCGAATTCACCCCTCCACTTT
j_gene: TRBJ1-6
abundance: -
v_gene: TRBV2
d_gene: -

CDR3aa: CASSTSNYGYTF
CDR3nt: TGTGCCAGCAGTACATCTAACTATGGCTACACCTTC
j_gene: TRBJ1-2
abundance: few
v_gene: TRBV12-3/TRBV12-4
d_gene: -

CDR3aa: CASSRTGANYGYTF
CDR3nt: TGTGCCAGCAGCCGAACAGGGGCTAACTATGGCTACACCTTC
j_gene: TRBJ1-2
abundance: -
v_gene: TRBV6-6
d_gene: TRBD1

CDR3aa: CASSQDTRGYTF
CDR3nt: TGTGCCAGCAGCCAAGATACTCGAGGCTACACCTTC
j_gene: TRBJ1-2
abundance: once
v_gene: TRBV3-1/TRBV3-2
d_gene: -

CDR3aa: CASSTRSGRKADTQYF
CDR3nt: TGTGCCAGCAGTACCCGTAGCGGGAGAAAGGCAGATACGCAGTATTTT
j_gene: TRBJ2-3
abundance: -
v_gene: TRBV27
d_gene: TRBD2

CDR3aa: CASTLGGGTGELFF
CDR3nt: TGTGCCAGCACTTTGGGAGGGGGGACCGGGGAGCTGTTTTTT
j_gene: TRBJ2-2
abundance: -
v_gene: TRBV25-1
d_gene: -

CDR3aa: CASSLRTGGPPTNEKLFF
CDR3nt: TGTGCCAGCAGCCTACGGACAGGGGGCCCTCCAACTAATGAAAAACTGTTTTTT
j_gene: TRBJ1-4
abundance: once
v_gene: TRBV7-2
d_gene: TRBD1

CDR3aa: CASRMGPEGGGELFF
CDR3nt: TGCGCCAGCAGAATGGGCCCTGAAGGTGGCGGGGAGCTGTTTTTT
j_gene: TRBJ2-2
abundance: -
v_gene: TRBV5-1
d_gene: -

CDR3aa: CASSKPRDGQYGYTF
CDR3nt: TGTGCCAGCAGCAAACCCAGGGATGGCCAATATGGCTACACCTTC
j_gene: TRBJ1-2
abundance: -
v_gene: TRBV21-1
d_gene: -

CDR3aa: CASSRTAMNTEAFF
CDR3nt: TGTGCCAGCAGCCGGACAGCTATGAACACTGAAGCTTTCTTT
j_gene: TRBJ1-1
abundance: -
v_gene: TRBV6-5
d_gene: -

CDR3aa: CAWSGRVNSEAFF
CDR3nt: TGTGCCTGGAGTGGCCGAGTGAACTCTGAAGCTTTCTTT
j_gene: TRBJ1-1
abundance: -
v_gene: TRBV30
d_gene: -

CDR3aa: CASSPGHSNTEAFF
CDR3nt: TGTGCCAGCAGCCCGGGACATTCGAACACTGAAGCTTTCTTT
j_gene: TRBJ1-1
abundance: -
v_gene: TRBV11-2
d_gene: -

CDR3aa: CASFSLGGTEAFF
CDR3nt: TGTGCCAGCTTTAGTTTAGGGGGCACTGAAGCTTTCTTT
j_gene: TRBJ1-1
abundance: -
v_gene: TRBV18
d_gene: -

CDR3aa: CASSLLAGATDTQYF
CDR3nt: TGTGCCAGCAGCTTGCTAGCGGGAGCCACAGATACGCAGTATTTT
j_gene: TRBJ2-3
abundance: -
v_gene: TRBV5-6
d_gene: TRBD2

CDR3aa: CATSGGGRGTEAFF
CDR3nt: TGTGCCACCAGTGGGGGAGGGAGGGGAACTGAAGCTTTCTTT
j_gene: TRBJ1-1
abundance: once
v_gene: TRBV24-1
d_gene: -

CDR3aa: CASSPGTGPSYEQYF
CDR3nt: TGTGCCAGTAGCCCCGGGACAGGTCCTTCCTACGAGCAGTACTTC
j_gene: TRBJ2-7
abundance: -
v_gene: TRBV19
d_gene: TRBD1

CDR3aa: CASSTRGNTEAFF
CDR3nt: TGTGCCAGCAGCACACGGGGGAACACTGAAGCTTTCTTT
j_gene: TRBJ1-1
abundance: -
v_gene: TRBV7-8
d_gene: -

CDR3aa: CASSYDGDRGLSSSYEQYF
CDR3nt: TGTGCCAGCAGTTATGATGGGGACAGGGGGCTCTCTAGCTCCTACGAGCAGTACTTC
j_gene: TRBJ2-7
abundance: once
v_gene: TRBV6-2/TRBV6-3
d_gene: TRBD1